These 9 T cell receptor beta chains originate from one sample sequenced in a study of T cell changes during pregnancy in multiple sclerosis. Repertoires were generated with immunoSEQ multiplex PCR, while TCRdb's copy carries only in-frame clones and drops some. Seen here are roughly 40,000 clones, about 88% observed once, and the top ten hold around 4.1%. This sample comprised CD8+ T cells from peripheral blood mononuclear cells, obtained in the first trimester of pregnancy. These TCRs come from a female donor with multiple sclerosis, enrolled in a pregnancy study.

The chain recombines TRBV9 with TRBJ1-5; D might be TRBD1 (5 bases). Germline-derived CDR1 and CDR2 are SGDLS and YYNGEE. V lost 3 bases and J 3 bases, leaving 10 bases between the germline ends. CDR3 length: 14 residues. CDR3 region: CASSDGTSNQPQHF. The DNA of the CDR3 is TGTGCCAGCAGCGATGGGACTTCCAATCAGCCCCAGCATTTT.

The CDR3 nucleotides read TGCGCCAGCAGCCAAGATGGGGACACCGAGCAGTACTTC. Translating gives CASSQDGDTEQYF. The chain combines TRBV4-3 with TRBJ2-7; D might be TRBD1 (6 bases). Deletions cut 0 bases from V and 6 bases from J, with 9 bases between. The CDR3 consists of 13 residues. Germline loops: CDR1 LGHNA, CDR2 YSLEER.

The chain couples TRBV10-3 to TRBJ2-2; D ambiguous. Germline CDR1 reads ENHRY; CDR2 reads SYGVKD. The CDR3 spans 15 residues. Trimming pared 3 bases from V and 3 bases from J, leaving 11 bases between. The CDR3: CAISEGQVHTGELFF. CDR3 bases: TGTGCCATCAGTGAAGGTCAGGTACACACCGGGGAGCTGTTTTTT.

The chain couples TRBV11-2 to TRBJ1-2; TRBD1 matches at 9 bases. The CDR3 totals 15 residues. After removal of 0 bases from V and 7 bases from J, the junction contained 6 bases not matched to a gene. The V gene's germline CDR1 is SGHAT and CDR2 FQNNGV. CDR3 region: CASSLDQGQGGGYTF. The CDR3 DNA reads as TGTGCCAGCAGCTTAGACCAGGGACAGGGTGGTGGCTACACCTTC. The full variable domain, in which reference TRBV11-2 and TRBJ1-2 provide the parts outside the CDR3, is EAGVAQSPRYKIIEKRQSVAFWCNPISGHATLYWYQQILGQGPKLLIQFQNNGVVDDSQLPKDRFSAERLKGVDSTLKIQPAKLEDSAVYLCASSLDQGQGGGYTFGSGTRLTVV.

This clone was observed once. CDR3: CASSLEGDRSATYEQYF. In nucleotides, the CDR3 is TGCGCCAGCAGCTTGGAAGGGGACAGGTCCGCTACCTACGAGCAGTACTTC. The gene calls are TRBV5-1 and TRBJ2-7, with 8 bases identical to TRBD1. Trimming took 0 bases from V and 2 from J; bases not matched to a gene: 10. This CDR3 contains 17 residues. Germline lookup yields CDR1 SGHRS and CDR2 YFSETQ.

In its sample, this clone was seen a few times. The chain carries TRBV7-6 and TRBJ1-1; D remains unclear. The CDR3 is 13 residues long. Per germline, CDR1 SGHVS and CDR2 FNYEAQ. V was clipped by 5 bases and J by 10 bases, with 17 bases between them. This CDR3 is CASSPNDDGGAFF. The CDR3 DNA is TGTGCCAGCAGCCCCAATGACGATGGAGGAGCTTTCTTT.

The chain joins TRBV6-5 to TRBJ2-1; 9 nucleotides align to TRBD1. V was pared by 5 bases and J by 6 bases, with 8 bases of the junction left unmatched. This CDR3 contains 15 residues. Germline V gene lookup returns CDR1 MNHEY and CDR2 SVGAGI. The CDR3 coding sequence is TGTGCCAGCAGTACATTACAGGGGGCCCCCAATGAGCAGTTCTTC. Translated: CASSTLQGAPNEQFF.

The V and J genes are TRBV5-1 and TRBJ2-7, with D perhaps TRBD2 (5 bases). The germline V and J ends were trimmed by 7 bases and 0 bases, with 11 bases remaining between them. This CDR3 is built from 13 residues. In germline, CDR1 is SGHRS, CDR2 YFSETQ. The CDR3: CASRDGDSYEQYF. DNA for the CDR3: TGCGCCAGCCGCGACGGGGACTCCTACGAGCAGTACTTC.

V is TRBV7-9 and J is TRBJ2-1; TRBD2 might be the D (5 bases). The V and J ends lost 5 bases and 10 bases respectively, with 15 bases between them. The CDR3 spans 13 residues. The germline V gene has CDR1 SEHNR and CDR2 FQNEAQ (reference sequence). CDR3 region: CASSLERVGEQFF. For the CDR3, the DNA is TGTGCCAGCAGCCTGGAGAGGGTGGGGGAGCAGTTCTTC.